Below, 28 T cell receptor beta chains from the same sample are listed, as sequenced in a study of blood T cell repertoires in COVID-19. Data came from immunoSEQ multiplex PCR; TCRdb stores just in-frame clones and leaves some out. The table lists under 350,000 clones, around four fifths of them singletons. Material for sequencing was peripheral blood. The source is a woman aged 50 to 65 who had recovered from COVID-19.

The chain uses TRBV11-2 and TRBJ1-5, with 8 bases lining up with TRBD1. This CDR3 contains 19 residues. V lost 1 base, J lost 2 bases, and 13 bases stayed unmatched. Germline V gene sequence: CDR1 SGHAT, CDR2 FQNNGV. CDR3 in amino acids: CASSLGRGRSIAGNQPQHF. The CDR3, as DNA: TGTGCCAGCAGCTTAGGCAGGGGGCGGTCCATTGCGGGCAATCAGCCCCAGCATTTT.

This clone was seen once. V and J are TRBV3-1 (or the pseudogene TRBV3-2) and TRBJ1-2; TRBD1 matches at 10 bases. Per germline, CDR1 LGHDT and CDR2 YNNKEL (reference sequence). The CDR3 runs to 15 residues. J was trimmed by 7 bases and V by 4 bases; bases with no gene match: 9. CDR3 nucleotides: TGTGCCAGCAGCCCAGATGGGACAGGGGCTGTTGGCTACACCTTC. Translated, it gives CASSPDGTGAVGYTF.

This clone was observed a single time. The chain employs TRBV5-6 and TRBJ1-5; 7 bases agree with TRBD1. The CDR3 loop spans 15 amino acids. The germline V gene has CDR1 SGHDT and CDR2 YYEEEE. Losses at the gene ends were 2 bases for V and 2 bases for J; bases not matched to a gene: 4. CDR3 in DNA: TGTGCCAGCAGCTTACAGGGGTCTGGCAATCAGCCCCAGCATTTT. This encodes CASSLQGSGNQPQHF. The entire variable domain, with the rest obtained from reference TRBV5-6 and TRBJ1-5, is as follows: DAGVTQSPTHLIKTRGQQVTLRCSPKSGHDTVSWYQQALGQGPQFIFQYYEEEERQRGNFPDRFSGHQFPNYSSELNVNALLLGDSALYLCASSLQGSGNQPQHFGDGTRLSIL.

The gene calls are TRBV27 and TRBJ2-7; D perhaps matches TRBD2 (6 bases). Deletions cut 0 bases from V and 2 bases from J, with 17 bases between. CDR1 is MNHEY and CDR2 is SMNVEV in the germline V gene (reference sequence). The CDR3 covers 17 residues. This CDR3 reads CASSLSFGGGETYEQYF. CDR3 sequence (DNA): TGTGCCAGCAGTTTATCCTTCGGCGGAGGGGAGACCTACGAGCAGTACTTC.

V usage is TRBV21-1 and J usage is TRBJ2-1; TRBD1 is the table's D call and was not checked against the DNA. TRBV21-1 is classified as a pseudogene. CDR3 size: 15 residues. The CDR3 bases are TGTGCCAGCAGCAAGACAGGGAAACTTTACAATGAGCAGTTCTTC. Amino acid sequence: CASSKTGKLYNEQFF.

The rearrangement uses TRBV28 and TRBJ2-5, with 7 bases identical to TRBD1. This CDR3 has 16 amino acids. The germline CDR1 and CDR2 sequences are MDHEN and SYDVKM. V shed 4 bases and J 1 base; nucleotides not matched to a gene: 9. CDR3 DNA: TGTGCCAGCAGTTCCGGACAGGATCAGAGCCAAGAGACCCAGTACTTC. Translation: CASSSGQDQSQETQYF.

V gene TRBV19 combines with J gene TRBJ2-7; 8 nucleotides agree with TRBD1. Germline V gives CDR1 LNHDA, CDR2 SQIVND (reference sequence). The V segment lost 2 bases and the J segment 5 bases; nucleotides outside the gene matches: 14. The CDR3 contains 17 residues. Here the CDR3 reads CASSITAFDRGLHEQYF. As DNA, the CDR3 is TGTGCCAGTAGTATAACCGCCTTCGACAGGGGTCTCCACGAGCAGTACTTC.

The rearrangement joins TRBV18 to TRBJ2-3; weak D call: TRBD2 (5 bases). This CDR3 has 13 amino acids. CDR1 and CDR2 from the germline V gene are KGHSH and LQKENI. V was clipped by 3 bases and J by 4 bases, with 8 bases between them. CDR3 sequence: CASSPGVADTQYF. The CDR3 DNA follows: TGTGCCAGCTCACCCGGGGTTGCAGATACGCAGTATTTT.

For this clone: This CDR3 is also generated by other DNA sequences in the sample. The genes are TRBV9 and TRBJ2-7, with 7 nucleotides matching TRBD2. The germline V gene has CDR1 SGDLS and CDR2 YYNGEE. J was trimmed by 4 bases and V by 0 bases; bases with no gene match: 4. The CDR3 contains 14 residues. CDR3 sequence: CASSVAPSGYEQYF. DNA for the CDR3: TGTGCCAGCAGCGTAGCACCTAGCGGTTACGAGCAGTACTTC.

The chain joins TRBV7-8 to TRBJ2-7; TRBD2 agrees at 13 bases. Unmatched junction bases numbered 5, after V lost 3 bases and J lost 6 bases. This CDR3 spans 15 amino acids. CDR1 and CDR2 (germline): SGHVS, FQNEAQ. The CDR3 DNA sequence: TGTGCCAGCAGCTTGACTAGCGGGAGGACCTCCGAGCAGTACTTC. It specifies CASSLTSGRTSEQYF. The complete variable domain, with remaining parts taken from reference TRBV7-8 and TRBJ2-7, reads GAGVSQSPRYKVAKRGQDVALRCDPISGHVSLFWYQQALGQGPEFLTYFQNEAQLDKSGLPSDRFFAERPEGSVSTLKIQRTQQEDSAVYLCASSLTSGRTSEQYFGPGTRLTVT.

This clone was counted a single time. This chain joins TRBV29-1 and TRBJ1-5; D might be TRBD1 (6 bases). Germline V gene data show CDR1 as SQVTM and CDR2 as ANQGSEA. CDR3 length equals 14 residues. Trimming stripped 4 bases from V and 6 bases from J, with 16 bases between. As DNA, the CDR3 is TGCAGCGTTGTCTGGGCGACAGGTTCTCAGCCCCAGCATTTT. It translates to CSVVWATGSQPQHF.

The chain recombines TRBV7-9 with TRBJ2-1; TRBD1 agrees at 7 bases. This CDR3 is built from 14 residues. The trim removed 5 bases at V and 8 bases at J, leaving 9 bases unmatched. The V gene's germline CDR1 is SEHNR and CDR2 FQNEAQ (reference sequence). The CDR3 sequence: CASSRSTGSDEQFF. DNA of the CDR3: TGTGCCAGCAGCCGATCGACAGGGTCTGATGAGCAGTTCTTC. The full variable domain, with the rest looked up from reference TRBV7-9 and TRBJ2-1, is DTGVSQNPRHKITKRGQNVTFRCDPISEHNRLYWYRQTLGQGPEFLTYFQNEAQLEKSRLLSDRFSAERPKGSFSTLEIQRTEQGDSAMYLCASSRSTGSDEQFFGPGTRLTVL.

This clone was seen a few times. The chain recombines TRBV7-2 with TRBJ1-4; D may be TRBD1 (6 bases). In germline, CDR1 is SGHTA, CDR2 FQGNSA. The V and J ends lost 5 bases and 7 bases respectively, with 20 bases between them. CDR3 length: 16 residues. DNA of the CDR3: TGTGCCAGCAGCCCTTCCCCGACGGGGGGCGCTGAAAAACTGTTTTTT. This gives the protein CASSPSPTGGAEKLFF.

The rearrangement joins TRBV28 to TRBJ1-1; no reliable D call. Germline V gene lookup returns CDR1 MDHEN and CDR2 SYDVKM. The CDR3 spans 14 residues. Trimming cost V 4 bases and J 2 bases, with 11 bases left between them. CDR3: CASSSMVRNTEAFF. The DNA of the CDR3 is TGTGCCAGCAGTTCGATGGTCAGAAACACTGAAGCTTTCTTT. Full variable domain (rest looked up from reference TRBV28 and TRBJ1-1): DVKVTQSSRYLVKRTGEKVFLECVQDMDHENMFWYRQDPGLGLRLIYFSYDVKMKEKGDIPEGYSVSREKKERFSLILESASTNQTSMYLCASSSMVRNTEAFFGQGTRLTVV.

This clone was seen a few times. The chain has TRBV3-1 (or the pseudogene TRBV3-2) and TRBJ2-7; D perhaps matches TRBD2 (7 bases). Per the germline V gene, CDR1 is LGHDT and CDR2 is YNNKEL (reference sequence). The CDR3 totals 16 residues. The ends were cut back, 4 bases at V and 3 bases at J, with 19 bases in the middle. CDR3 sequence: CASSPQRDTLIYEQYF. Here the CDR3 DNA reads TGTGCCAGCAGCCCCCAGCGGGACACCTTGATCTACGAGCAGTACTTC.

The chain couples TRBV5-1 to TRBJ2-7; TRBD1 aligns across 9 bases. Germline V gene data show CDR1 as SGHRS and CDR2 as YFSETQ. Germline trimming cut 4 bases from V and 5 bases from J; bases unmatched to any gene: 10. The CDR3 sequence is 15 residues long. CDR3 residues: CASSPRQGVTNEQYF. CDR3 in DNA: TGCGCCAGCAGCCCCCGACAGGGGGTGACGAACGAGCAGTACTTC.

This rearrangement joins TRBV28 to TRBJ1-1; TRBD1 agrees at 10 bases. With V trimmed by 3 bases and J by 6 bases, 4 bases remained unmatched. Looked up from germline, CDR1 is MDHEN and CDR2 is SYDVKM. The CDR3 has 14 amino acids. CDR3 sequence (DNA): TGTGCCAGCAGTTTGGGACAGGGGAATCCTGAAGCTTTCTTT. This gives the protein CASSLGQGNPEAFF.

This chain connects TRBV11-2 to TRBJ2-7, with D maybe TRBD2 (5 bases). The length of the CDR3 is 14 residues. Germline V gene sequence: CDR1 SGHAT, CDR2 FQNNGV. V dropped 2 bases and J dropped 0 bases, with 8 bases sitting between them. The CDR3, as DNA: TGTGCCAGCAGCTTATTGGCGGGCTCCTACGAGCAGTACTTC. Translation gives CASSLLAGSYEQYF.

The table lists this clone with a few counts. The chain carries TRBV9 and TRBJ2-3; the D gene is possibly TRBD1 (5 bases). Trimming pared 3 bases from V and 4 bases from J, leaving 9 bases between. Germline V lookup: CDR1 SGDLS, CDR2 YYNGEE. This CDR3 spans 13 amino acids. The CDR3 protein is CASSATGSDTQYF. Written as DNA, the CDR3 is TGTGCCAGCAGCGCAACAGGTTCAGATACGCAGTATTTT.

The chain uses TRBV21-1 and TRBJ2-3; TRBD1, as called in the table, went unchecked against the DNA. TRBV21-1 counts as a pseudogene. The length of the CDR3 is 16 residues. CDR3 sequence: CASSKGQGLRTDTQYF. CDR3 sequence (DNA): TGTGCTAGCAGCAAAGGCCAGGGGTTAAGAACAGATACGCAGTATTTT.

The chain has TRBV5-4 and TRBJ2-5, with a tentative D call TRBD1 (7 bases). CDR1 and CDR2 (germline): SGHNT, YYREEE (reference sequence). Trimming took 4 bases from V and 4 from J, leaving 14 bases between them. This CDR3 is 14 amino acids long. The CDR3 loop is CASSGAQGGETQYF. Here the CDR3 DNA reads TGTGCCAGCAGCGGGGCCCAGGGGGGAGAGACCCAGTACTTC.

J is TRBJ2-1 and V is TRBV10-3; D is perhaps TRBD2 (6 bases). CDR1 ENHRY and CDR2 SYGVKD come from the germline V gene. The ends were cut back, 4 bases at V and 0 bases at J, with 7 bases in the middle. The CDR3 spans 14 residues. CDR3 nucleotide sequence: TGTGCCATCAGTGGGACTAACTCCTACAATGAGCAGTTCTTC. Amino acids: CAISGTNSYNEQFF.

This clone was found a few times. The rearrangement uses TRBV6-1 and TRBJ1-1, with a weak D call TRBD1 (5 bases). Looked up from germline, CDR1 is MNHNS and CDR2 is SASEGT. Trimming stripped 6 bases from V and 4 bases from J, with 15 bases between. The CDR3 length is 14 residues. CDR3 coding DNA: TGTGCCAGCAGAAGCACACAGGTTAGCACTGAAGCTTTCTTT. As protein: CASRSTQVSTEAFF.

The chain links TRBV28 to TRBJ2-7; 8 bases align to TRBD1. CDR1 and CDR2 from the germline V gene are MDHEN and SYDVKM. Unmatched junction bases numbered 5, after V lost 4 bases and J lost 3 bases. The CDR3 is 14 residues long. CDR3 protein: CASSSSGTGYEQYF. In DNA form, the CDR3 reads TGTGCCAGCAGTTCCTCCGGGACAGGCTACGAGCAGTACTTC.

This chain's CDR3 is CASRYPNEKLFF. CDR3 DNA sequence: TGTGCCAGCAGGTATCCGAATGAAAAACTGTTTTTT. The chain recombines TRBV6-6 with TRBJ1-4; D call uncertain. V gave up 6 bases and J gave up 5 bases, with 7 bases separating them. The CDR3 extends over 12 amino acids. Germline V gene data show CDR1 as MNHNY and CDR2 as SVGAGI (reference sequence).

The V gene is TRBV18, the J gene TRBJ1-2, with D uncertain. V was clipped by 0 bases and J by 5 bases, with 16 bases between them. The CDR3 consists of 16 residues. The germline gives CDR1 KGHSH, CDR2 LQKENI. CDR3 coding DNA: TGTGCCAGCTCACCACCGGTATCCAGAGGAATTTATGGCTACACCTTC. Translated, it gives CASSPPVSRGIYGYTF.

V and J are TRBV24-1 and TRBJ2-7; 7 bases agree with TRBD2. CDR3 length: 15 residues. From germline, CDR1 is KGHDR and CDR2 SFDVKD. The trim removed 4 bases at V and 3 bases at J, leaving 8 bases unmatched. The CDR3 spells CATSDSGTKGYEQYF. CDR3 DNA sequence: TGTGCCACCAGTGACAGCGGGACTAAGGGCTACGAGCAGTACTTC.

The chain recombines TRBV24-1 with TRBJ1-3; D unclear. This CDR3 is 14 amino acids long. Germline V gene data show CDR1 as KGHDR and CDR2 as SFDVKD. Trimming cost V 1 base and J 0 bases, with 3 bases left between them. CDR3 sequence: CATSDFNSGNTIYF. The CDR3 nucleotides are TGTGCCACCAGTGATTTCAACTCTGGAAACACCATATATTTT.